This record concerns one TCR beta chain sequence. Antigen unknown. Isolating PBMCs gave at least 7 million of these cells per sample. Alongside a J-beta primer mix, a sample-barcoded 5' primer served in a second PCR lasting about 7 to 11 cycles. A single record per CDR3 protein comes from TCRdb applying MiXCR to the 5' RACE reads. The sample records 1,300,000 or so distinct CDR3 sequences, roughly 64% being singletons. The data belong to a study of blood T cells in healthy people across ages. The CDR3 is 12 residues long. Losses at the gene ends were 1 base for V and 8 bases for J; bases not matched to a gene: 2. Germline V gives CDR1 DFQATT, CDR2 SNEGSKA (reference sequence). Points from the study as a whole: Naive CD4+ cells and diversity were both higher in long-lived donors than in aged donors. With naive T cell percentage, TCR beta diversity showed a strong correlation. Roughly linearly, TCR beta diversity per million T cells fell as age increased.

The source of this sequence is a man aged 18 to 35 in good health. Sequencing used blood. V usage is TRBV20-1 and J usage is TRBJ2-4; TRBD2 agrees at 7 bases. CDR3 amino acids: CSARVGGDIQYF. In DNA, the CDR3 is TGCAGTGCTAGAGTGGGGGGGGACATTCAGTACTTC.